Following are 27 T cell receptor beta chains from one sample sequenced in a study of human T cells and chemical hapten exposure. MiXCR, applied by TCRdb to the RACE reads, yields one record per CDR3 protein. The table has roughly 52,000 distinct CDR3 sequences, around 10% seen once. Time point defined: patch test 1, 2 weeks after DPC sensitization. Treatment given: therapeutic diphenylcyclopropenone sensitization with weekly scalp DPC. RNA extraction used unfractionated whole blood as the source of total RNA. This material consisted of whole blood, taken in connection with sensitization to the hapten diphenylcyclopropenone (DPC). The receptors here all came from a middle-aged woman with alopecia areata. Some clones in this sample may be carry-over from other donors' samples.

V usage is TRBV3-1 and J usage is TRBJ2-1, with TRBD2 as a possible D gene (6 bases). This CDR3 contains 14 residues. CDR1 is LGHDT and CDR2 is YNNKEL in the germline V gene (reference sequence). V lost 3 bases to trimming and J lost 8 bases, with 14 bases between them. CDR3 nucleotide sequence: TGTGCCAGCAGCCAGGGACTCCTTACCCATGAGCAGTTCTTC. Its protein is CASSQGLLTHEQFF.

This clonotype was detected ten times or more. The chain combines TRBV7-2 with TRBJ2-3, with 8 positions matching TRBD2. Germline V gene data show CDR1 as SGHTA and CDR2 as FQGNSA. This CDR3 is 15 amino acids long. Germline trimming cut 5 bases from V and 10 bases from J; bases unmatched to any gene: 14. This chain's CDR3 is CASSPGGPARRAQYF. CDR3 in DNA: TGTGCCAGCAGCCCGGGGGGGCCAGCACGGAGGGCGCAGTATTTT.

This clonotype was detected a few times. The CDR3 loop reads CASSQETGTGGYTF. CDR3 coding DNA: TGCGCCAGCAGCCAAGAAACAGGGACGGGGGGCTACACCTTC. V is TRBV4-3 and J is TRBJ1-2; D is possibly TRBD1 (6 bases). Germline V CDR1 and CDR2: LGHNA, YSLEER. Trimming removed 0 bases from V and 8 bases from J, with 13 bases in between. The CDR3 has 14 residues.

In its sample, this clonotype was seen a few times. CDR3 nucleotide sequence: TGTGCCACCAGCACCTACAGGGGGCGGACCGACAATGAGCAGTTCTTC. Protein sequence: CATSTYRGRTDNEQFF. The V call is TRBV15, the J call TRBJ2-1; TRBD1 agrees at 9 bases. Germline CDR1 LNHNV, CDR2 YYDKDF (reference sequence). CDR3 size: 16 residues. V dropped 4 bases and J dropped 5; count of bases not matched to a gene: 9.

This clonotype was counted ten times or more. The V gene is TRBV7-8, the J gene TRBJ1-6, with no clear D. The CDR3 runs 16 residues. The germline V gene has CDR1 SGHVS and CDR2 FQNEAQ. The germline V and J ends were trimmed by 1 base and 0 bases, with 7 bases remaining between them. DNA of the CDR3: TGTGCCAGCAGCTTAGGGGTCAGCTCCTATAATTCACCCCTCCACTTT. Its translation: CASSLGVSSYNSPLHF.

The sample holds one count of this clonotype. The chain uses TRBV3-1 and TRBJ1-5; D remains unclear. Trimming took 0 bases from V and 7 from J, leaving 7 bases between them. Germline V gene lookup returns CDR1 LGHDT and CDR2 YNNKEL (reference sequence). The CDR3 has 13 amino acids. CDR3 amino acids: CASSQERGQPQHF. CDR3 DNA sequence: TGTGCCAGCAGCCAAGAAAGAGGCCAGCCCCAGCATTTT.

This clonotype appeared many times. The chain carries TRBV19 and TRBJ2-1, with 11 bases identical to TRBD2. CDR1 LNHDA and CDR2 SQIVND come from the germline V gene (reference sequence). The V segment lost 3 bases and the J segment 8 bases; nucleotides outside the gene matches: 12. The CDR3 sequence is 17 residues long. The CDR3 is CASSIIPGLADKDEQFF. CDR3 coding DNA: TGTGCCAGTAGTATTATACCGGGACTAGCGGATAAAGATGAGCAGTTCTTC.

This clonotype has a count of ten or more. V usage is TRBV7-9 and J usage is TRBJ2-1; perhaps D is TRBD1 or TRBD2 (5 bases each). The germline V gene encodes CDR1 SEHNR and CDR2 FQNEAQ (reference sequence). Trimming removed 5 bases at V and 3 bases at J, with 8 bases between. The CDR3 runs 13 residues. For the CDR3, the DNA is TGTGCCAGCAGCCGGGACGGCTACAATGAGCAGTTCTTC. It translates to CASSRDGYNEQFF. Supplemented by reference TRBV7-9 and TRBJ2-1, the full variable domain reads DTGVSQNPRHKITKRGQNVTFRCDPISEHNRLYWYRQTLGQGPEFLTYFQNEAQLEKSRLLSDRFSAERPKGSFSTLEIQRTEQGDSAMYLCASSRDGYNEQFFGPGTRLTVL.

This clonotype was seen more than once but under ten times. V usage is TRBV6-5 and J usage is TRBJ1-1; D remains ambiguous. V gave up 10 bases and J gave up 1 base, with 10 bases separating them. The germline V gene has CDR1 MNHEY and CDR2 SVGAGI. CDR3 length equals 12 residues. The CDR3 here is CATSPGNTEAFF. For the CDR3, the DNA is TGTGCCACCTCCCCAGGGAACACTGAAGCTTTCTTT.

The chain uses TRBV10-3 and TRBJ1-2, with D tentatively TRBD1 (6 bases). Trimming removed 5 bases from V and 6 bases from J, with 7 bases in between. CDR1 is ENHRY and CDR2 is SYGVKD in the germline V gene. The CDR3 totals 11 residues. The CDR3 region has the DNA TGTGCCATCAGTAGACAGGATGGCTACACCTTC. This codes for CAISRQDGYTF.

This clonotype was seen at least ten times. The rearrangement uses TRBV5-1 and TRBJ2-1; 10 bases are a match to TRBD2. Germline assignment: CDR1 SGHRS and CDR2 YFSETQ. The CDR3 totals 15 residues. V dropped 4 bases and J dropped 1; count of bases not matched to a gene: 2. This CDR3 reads CASSPGLASYNEQFF. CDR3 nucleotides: TGCGCCAGCAGCCCGGGACTAGCGTCCTACAATGAGCAGTTCTTC.

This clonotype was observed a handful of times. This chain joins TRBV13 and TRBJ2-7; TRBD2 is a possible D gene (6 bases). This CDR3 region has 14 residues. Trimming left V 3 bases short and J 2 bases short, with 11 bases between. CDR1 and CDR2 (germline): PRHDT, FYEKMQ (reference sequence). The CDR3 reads CASSLSGQAYEQYF. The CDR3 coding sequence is TGTGCCAGCAGCTTGAGCGGGCAGGCCTACGAGCAGTACTTC.

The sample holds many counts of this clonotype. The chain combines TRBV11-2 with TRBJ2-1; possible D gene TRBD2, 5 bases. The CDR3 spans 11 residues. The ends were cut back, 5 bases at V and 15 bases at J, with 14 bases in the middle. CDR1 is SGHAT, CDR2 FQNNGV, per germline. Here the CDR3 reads CASSRSGPRFF. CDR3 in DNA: TGTGCCAGCAGCCGCAGCGGCCCACGGTTCTTC.

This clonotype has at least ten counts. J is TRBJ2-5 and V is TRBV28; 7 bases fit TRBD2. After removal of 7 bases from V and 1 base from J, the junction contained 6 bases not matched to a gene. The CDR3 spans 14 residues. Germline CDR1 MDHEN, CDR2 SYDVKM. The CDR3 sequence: CASKGSGPQETQYF. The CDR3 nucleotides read TGTGCCAGCAAGGGTAGCGGGCCCCAAGAGACCCAGTACTTC.

The DNA of the CDR3 is TGTGCCAGTAGCCCCCAGGTAGCCGCCTACGAGCAGTACTTC. It translates to CASSPQVAAYEQYF. The chain carries TRBV19 and TRBJ2-7; D remains ambiguous. CDR1 and CDR2 (germline): LNHDA, SQIVND (reference sequence). There are 14 residues in the CDR3. Between the trimmed V and J ends, which lost 6 bases and 2 bases, there was a span of 14 bases.

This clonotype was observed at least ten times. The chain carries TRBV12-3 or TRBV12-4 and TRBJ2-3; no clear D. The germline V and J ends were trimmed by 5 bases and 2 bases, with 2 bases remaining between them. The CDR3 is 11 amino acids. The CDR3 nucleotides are TGTGCCAGCAGTCCCACAGATACGCAGTATTTT. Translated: CASSPTDTQYF.

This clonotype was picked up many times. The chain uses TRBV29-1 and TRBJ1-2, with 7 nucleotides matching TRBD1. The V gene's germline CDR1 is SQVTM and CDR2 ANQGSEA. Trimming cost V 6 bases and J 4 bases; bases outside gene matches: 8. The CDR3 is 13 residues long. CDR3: CSVPGQESYGYTF. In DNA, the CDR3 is TGCAGCGTACCCGGACAGGAATCCTATGGCTACACCTTC.

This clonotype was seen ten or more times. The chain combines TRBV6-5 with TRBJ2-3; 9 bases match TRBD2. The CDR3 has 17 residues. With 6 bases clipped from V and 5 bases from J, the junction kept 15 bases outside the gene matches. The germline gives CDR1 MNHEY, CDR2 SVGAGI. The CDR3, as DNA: TGTGCCAGCAGCACCTTAAGGAGCGGGGGGATCGGAGATACGCAGTATTTT. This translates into CASSTLRSGGIGDTQYF.

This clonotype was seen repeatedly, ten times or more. CDR3 sequence reads: CSASRTSGSNEQFF. The DNA for the CDR3 is TGCAGTGCGTCCCGGACTAGCGGGAGCAATGAGCAGTTCTTC. The genes are TRBV20-1 and TRBJ2-1, with TRBD2 identical over 13 bases. The CDR3 has 14 amino acids. With V trimmed by 6 bases and J by 6 bases, 5 bases remained unmatched. Germline V gives CDR1 DFQATT, CDR2 SNEGSKA (reference sequence).

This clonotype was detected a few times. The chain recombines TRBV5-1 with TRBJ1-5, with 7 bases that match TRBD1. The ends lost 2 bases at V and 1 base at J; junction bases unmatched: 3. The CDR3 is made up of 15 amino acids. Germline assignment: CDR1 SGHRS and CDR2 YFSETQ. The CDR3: CASSLQGQSNQPQHF. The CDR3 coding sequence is TGCGCCAGCAGCTTACAGGGGCAAAGCAATCAGCCCCAGCATTTT.

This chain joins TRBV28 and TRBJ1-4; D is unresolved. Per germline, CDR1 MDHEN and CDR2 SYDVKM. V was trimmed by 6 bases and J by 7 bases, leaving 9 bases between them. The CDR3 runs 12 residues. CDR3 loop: CASRRRSEKLFF. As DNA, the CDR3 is TGTGCCAGCAGACGTAGAAGTGAAAAACTGTTTTTT.

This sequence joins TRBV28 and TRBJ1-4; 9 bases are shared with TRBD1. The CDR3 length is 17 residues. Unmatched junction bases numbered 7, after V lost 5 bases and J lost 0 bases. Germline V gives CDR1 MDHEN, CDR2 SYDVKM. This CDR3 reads CASSPQGARTTNEKLFF. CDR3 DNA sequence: TGTGCCAGCAGTCCACAGGGGGCGCGGACAACTAATGAAAAACTGTTTTTT.

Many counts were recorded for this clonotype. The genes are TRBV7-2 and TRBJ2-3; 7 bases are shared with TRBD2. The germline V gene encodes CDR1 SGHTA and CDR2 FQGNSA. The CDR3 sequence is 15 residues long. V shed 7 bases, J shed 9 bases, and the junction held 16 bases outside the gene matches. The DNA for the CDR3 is TGTGCCAGCACGAAAGGCGGGAGAAGGGGAGAAACGCAGTATTTT. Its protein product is CASTKGGRRGETQYF.

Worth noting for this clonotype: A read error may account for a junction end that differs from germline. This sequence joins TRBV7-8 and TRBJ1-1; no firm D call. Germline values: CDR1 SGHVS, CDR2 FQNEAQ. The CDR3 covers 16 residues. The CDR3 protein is CASTLSSRLMNTEAFF. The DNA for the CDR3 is TGTGCCAGCACCTTATCGTCCAGGCTGATGAACACTGAAGCTTTCTTT.

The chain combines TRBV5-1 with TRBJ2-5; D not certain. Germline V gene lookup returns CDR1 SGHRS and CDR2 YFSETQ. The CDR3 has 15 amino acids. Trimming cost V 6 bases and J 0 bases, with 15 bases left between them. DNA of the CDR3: TGCGCCAGCATTCCTTCGGGCAGGCACCAAGAGACCCAGTACTTC. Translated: CASIPSGRHQETQYF.

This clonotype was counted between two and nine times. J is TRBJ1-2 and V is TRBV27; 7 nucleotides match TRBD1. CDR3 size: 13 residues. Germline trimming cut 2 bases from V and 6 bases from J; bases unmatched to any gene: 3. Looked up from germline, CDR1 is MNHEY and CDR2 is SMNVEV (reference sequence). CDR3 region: CASSLGRGDGYTF. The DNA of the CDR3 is TGTGCCAGCAGTTTAGGCAGGGGGGATGGCTACACCTTC.

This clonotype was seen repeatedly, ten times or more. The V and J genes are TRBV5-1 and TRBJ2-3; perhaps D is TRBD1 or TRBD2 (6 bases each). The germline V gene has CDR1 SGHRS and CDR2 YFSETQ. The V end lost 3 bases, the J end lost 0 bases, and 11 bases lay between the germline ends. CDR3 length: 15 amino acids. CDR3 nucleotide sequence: TGCGCCAGCAGCTCAACAGGGACTAGCACAGATACGCAGTATTTT. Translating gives CASSSTGTSTDTQYF.